This is a list of T cell receptor beta chains from one sample in a study of blood T cells in healthy people across ages. Each CDR3 protein is one row after TCRdb ran MiXCR on the 5' RACE reads. Of 980,000 or so distinct CDR3 sequences listed, 40% to 60% are singletons. Material: blood. These TCRs come from a man aged 30-40 years in good health. Each CDR3 is given with its conserved first and last residue. D genes are given only for firm matches.

- | 15 | TRBV4-3 | CASSQARDTTNEQFF
- | 15 | TRBV12-3/TRBV12-4 | CASSLARGTGTEAFF
- | 15 | TRBV4-2 | CASSQDRAAYNEQFF
- | 12 | TRBV29-1 | CSVEDGGYEQYF
- | 13 | TRBV20-1 | CSAPRELSYEQYF
- | 15 | TRBV5-1 | CASNGTGTLNQPQHF
- | 15 | TRBV6-1 | CASSEAHVRGSPLHF
- | 15 | TRBV9 | CASSVDGGHKNIQYF
- | 14 | TRBV5-1 | CASRGVVGSYEQYF
TRBD1 | 16 | TRBV7-2 | CASSLDPTGGGSGYTF
- | 12 | TRBV5-6 | CASSLASSEQYF
TRBD1 | 15 | TRBV4-1 | CASSHGTGSSYEQYF
TRBD1 | 17 | TRBV7-2 | CASSRDSLILSGNTIYF
- | 15 | TRBV4-3 | CASSQEAGLYNEQFF
TRBD1 | 15 | TRBV20-1 | CSARADRGDNYEQYF
- | 12 | TRBV2 | CASSVVTDTQYF
TRBD1 | 13 | TRBV20-1 | CSALQGRATEAFF
- | 18 | TRBV4-1 | CASSLSLGGRDISYEQYF
- | 15 | TRBV28 | CASSLEGENTGELFF
- | 13 | TRBV25-1 | CASSNAGLYEQYF
- | 17 | TRBV5-1 | CASSLEWGSSGANVLTF
TRBD1 | 15 | TRBV7-9 | CASSTDREVSQPQHF
TRBD2 | 15 | TRBV20-1 | CSASLGGSPSYEQYF
TRBD2 | 18 | TRBV7-2 | CASSLGPASGGRADTQYF
- | 14 | TRBV11-1 | CASSSLEGIGEQYF
TRBD2 | 16 | TRBV4-1 | CASSQLAGGRTDTQYF
- | 13 | TRBV9 | CASSGAQYNEQFF
- | 16 | TRBV6-1 | CASSEAIRVSNQPQHF
TRBD1 | 16 | TRBV7-3 | CASSFRPGTGNSPLHF
- | 15 | TRBV9 | CASSVDGTTGYEQYF
- | 15 | TRBV20-1 | CSAVPFGGFERGYTF
- | 15 | TRBV6-1 | CASSVQGLGGYEQFF
- | 14 | TRBV12-3/TRBV12-4 | CVSSVTSGNQPQHF
- | 13 | TRBV24-1 | CATTGESANEQFF
- | 14 | TRBV5-1 | CASSFGGVQETQYF
- | 13 | TRBV10-3 | CATSLRRGEKLFF
- | 12 | TRBV29-1 | CSVDGAQETQYF
- | 16 | TRBV9 | CASSPAGRAGSYEQYF
TRBD2 | 14 | TRBV7-6 | CASSPIIGGYEQYF
TRBD2 | 16 | TRBV7-9 | CASSLVGLAGGDEQYF
- | 15 | TRBV9 | CASGVGGGGTDTQYF